This passage covers 30 T cell receptor beta chains from one sample sequenced in a study of blood T cells in healthy people across ages. Through a sample-barcoded 5' primer and a J-beta primer mix, a second PCR was run for roughly 7 to 12 cycles. TCRdb used MiXCR to reprocess the 5' RACE reads, holding one entry per CDR3 protein. The profile shows 1.5 million to 2 million distinct CDR3 sequences, around 50% of them singletons. Specimen: blood. Source of these receptors: a woman aged 40 to 55 in good health.

The chain recombines TRBV12-3 or TRBV12-4 with TRBJ1-6; no reliable D call. The CDR3 loop spans 14 amino acids. V was cut by 3 bases and J by 10 bases, with 13 bases left in between. In DNA form, the CDR3 reads TGTGCCAGCAGTTTGGGCCAATACGACTCACCCCTCCACTTT. As protein: CASSLGQYDSPLHF.

The chain joins TRBV20-1 to TRBJ2-7, with 8 bases matching TRBD1. Unmatched junction bases numbered 7, after V lost 0 bases and J lost 3 bases. Germline V CDR1 and CDR2: DFQATT, SNEGSKA (reference sequence). This CDR3 comprises 15 residues. CDR3 protein: CSARDQGARIYEQYF. The CDR3 DNA sequence: TGCAGTGCTAGAGATCAGGGGGCTAGAATCTACGAGCAGTACTTC.

The gene calls are TRBV12-3 or TRBV12-4 and TRBJ2-5; perhaps TRBD2 as D (6 bases). This CDR3 is built from 14 residues. Trimming stripped 2 bases from V and 5 bases from J, with 12 bases between. As DNA, the CDR3 is TGTGCCAGCAGTTTACTCGCGGGAACCGAGACCCAGTACTTC. Translation gives CASSLLAGTETQYF.

This clonotype was found a few times. V gene TRBV11-2 combines with J gene TRBJ1-2; D unclear. V was shortened by 3 bases and J by 8 bases, with 19 bases between the two germline ends. Germline loops: CDR1 SGHAT, CDR2 FQNNGV. This CDR3 spans 15 amino acids. CDR3 nucleotide sequence: TGTGCCAGCAGCTTTGATATGTCCCCCGCTGCAGGCTACACCTTC. It translates to CASSFDMSPAAGYTF. The whole variable domain, filled in from reference TRBV11-2 and TRBJ1-2, reads EAGVAQSPRYKIIEKRQSVAFWCNPISGHATLYWYQQILGQGPKLLIQFQNNGVVDDSQLPKDRFSAERLKGVDSTLKIQPAKLEDSAVYLCASSFDMSPAAGYTFGSGTRLTVV.

This clonotype occurred a few times. A much larger clone lies one base from this, so it may be a read error. The gene calls are TRBV5-1 and TRBJ2-4, with 7 bases that match TRBD2. This CDR3 has 14 residues. J was trimmed by 13 bases and V by 3 bases; bases with no gene match: 13. The germline CDR1 and CDR2 sequences are SGHRS and YFSETQ. CDR3 region: CASSSDWGGTEQYF. CDR3 DNA sequence: TGCGCCAGCAGCTCTGACTGGGGGGGGACTGAGCAGTACTTC. Based on the CDR3 plus reference TRBV5-1 and TRBJ2-4, the full variable domain is KAGVTQTPRYLIKTRGQQVTLSCSPISGHRSVSWYQQTPGQGLQFLFEYFSETQRNKGNFPGRFSGRQFSNSRSEMNVSTLELGDSALYLCASSSDWGGTEQYFGAGTRLSVL.

The V and J genes are TRBV5-1 and TRBJ2-2; a possible D gene is TRBD1 (5 bases). The V and J ends lost 2 bases and 1 base respectively, with 9 bases between them. The CDR3 length is 15 residues. Germline V lookup: CDR1 SGHRS, CDR2 YFSETQ. CDR3 in amino acids: CASSFTTGNTGELFF. DNA for the CDR3: TGCGCCAGCAGCTTTACTACAGGGAACACCGGGGAGCTGTTTTTT.

The gene calls are TRBV28 and TRBJ2-7; 7 nucleotides agree with TRBD1. The J call could be wrong; TRBJ2-5 is a better fit for the DNA end. This CDR3 comprises 14 residues. Germline lookup yields CDR1 MDHEN and CDR2 SYDVKM. Here the CDR3 reads CASSLEGAGQTQYF. In nucleotides, the CDR3 is TGTGCCAGCAGTTTAGAGGGGGCCGGTCAGACCCAGTACTTC.

V and J are TRBV7-9 and TRBJ2-3, with no clear D. The CDR3 covers 17 residues. Per the germline V gene, CDR1 is SEHNR and CDR2 is FQNEAQ (reference sequence). Trimming removed 0 bases from V and 4 bases from J, with 17 bases in between. The CDR3 is CASSLAMPMGISDTQYF. CDR3 coding DNA: TGTGCCAGCAGCTTAGCGATGCCGATGGGAATCTCAGATACGCAGTATTTT.

The V call is TRBV4-2, the J call TRBJ2-1; 11 bases agree with TRBD2. The germline gives CDR1 LGHNA, CDR2 YNFKEQ. The V segment lost 2 bases and the J segment 5 bases; nucleotides outside the gene matches: 11. This CDR3 contains 18 residues. The CDR3 bases are TGTGCCAGCAGCCAATATGAGGCTAGCGGGGGGTCCCACAATGAGCAGTTCTTC. Translation gives CASSQYEASGGSHNEQFF.

This clonotype was observed many times. This chain links TRBV12-3 or TRBV12-4 with TRBJ2-1; 13 bases fit TRBD2. The junction had 3 bases not matched to a gene; V was cut back by 6 bases and J by 7 bases. This CDR3 has 14 residues. The chain's CDR3 is CASRLAGGPNEQFF. DNA of the CDR3: TGTGCCAGCAGACTAGCGGGGGGGCCAAATGAGCAGTTCTTC.

There are a few counts of this clonotype. The V call is TRBV12-3 or TRBV12-4, the J call TRBJ2-7; unclear D gene. V gave up 4 bases and J gave up 7 bases, with 11 bases separating them. The CDR3 has 12 residues. CDR3 in DNA: TGTGCCAGCAGTTCCGGATTGCGGGAGCAGTACTTC. Encoded protein: CASSSGLREQYF.

The chain employs TRBV29-1 and TRBJ1-2; D perhaps matches TRBD1 (5 bases). The V gene lost 0 bases and the J gene lost 1 base, with 18 bases spanning the gap. Germline CDR1 is SQVTM and CDR2 is ANQGSEA. The CDR3 loop spans 17 amino acids. The CDR3 reads CSVEDLGTGDFNYGYTF. The CDR3 DNA sequence: TGCAGCGTTGAAGATCTTGGGACTGGGGACTTTAACTATGGCTACACCTTC.

CDR3 sequence: CASSPTQGSAGANVLTF. CDR3 sequence (DNA): TGTGCCAGCAGCCCCACACAAGGGTCGGCTGGGGCCAACGTCCTGACTTTC. The rearrangement links TRBV7-6 to TRBJ2-6; D remains ambiguous. This CDR3 comprises 17 residues. The V gene's germline CDR1 is SGHVS and CDR2 FNYEAQ. Trimming removed 5 bases at V and 2 bases at J, with 16 bases between.

This sequence joins TRBV7-9 and TRBJ2-7, with D perhaps matching TRBD1 or TRBD2 (5 bases each). Germline CDR1 and CDR2: SEHNR and FQNEAQ (reference sequence). The CDR3 totals 13 residues. The V and J ends lost 6 bases and 6 bases respectively, with 15 bases between them. CDR3: CASSQGRRFEQYF. Written as DNA, the CDR3 is TGTGCCAGCAGTCAGGGACGTCGTTTCGAGCAGTACTTC.

V is TRBV7-9 and J is TRBJ1-2; D may be TRBD1 (5 bases). Trimming removed 0 bases from V and 4 bases from J, with 15 bases in between. CDR1 is SEHNR, CDR2 FQNEAQ, per germline (reference sequence). The CDR3 length is 16 residues. CDR3 bases: TGTGCCAGCAGCTTAGCGGACAAGGGAGCCTCCTATGGCTACACCTTC. It encodes CASSLADKGASYGYTF.

This CDR3 reads CASSHGQGSTNYGYTF. CDR3 DNA: TGTGCCAGCAGCCACGGACAGGGCTCCACTAACTATGGCTACACCTTC. The V gene is TRBV14, the J gene TRBJ1-2, with 8 bases identical to TRBD1. With V trimmed by 3 bases and J by 0 bases, 6 bases remained unmatched. In germline, CDR1 is SGHDN, CDR2 FVKESK. The CDR3 runs to 16 residues.

The chain links TRBV6-1 to TRBJ2-7, with a possible D match to TRBD1 (5 bases). The CDR3 is 11 amino acids. V lost 1 base to trimming and J lost 12 bases, with 10 bases between them. CDR1 and CDR2 (germline): MNHNS, SASEGT. CDR3 coding DNA: TGTGCCAGCAGTGAAGACAGGCCCCCGTACTTC. Its protein is CASSEDRPPYF.

This clonotype was seen only once. Germline is not matched at one junction end, which may reflect a read error. This chain connects TRBV10-3 to TRBJ2-1, with 8 bases identical to TRBD2. The V gene's germline CDR1 is ENHRY and CDR2 SYGVKD. CDR3 length equals 16 residues. Here the CDR3 reads CVISDGSGGSYNEQFF. In DNA form, the CDR3 reads TGTGTCATCAGTGACGGAAGCGGGGGAAGCTACAATGAGCAGTTCTTC.

The chain is built from TRBV6-5 and TRBJ2-4, with unresolved D. Near its end, the DNA agrees better with TRBJ2-7, so the J call may be wrong. Germline assignment: CDR1 MNHEY and CDR2 SVGAGI. CDR3 length: 14 residues. This CDR3 is CASSSFNNPIEQYF. DNA of the CDR3: TGTGCCAGCAGTTCCTTTAATAACCCAATCGAGCAGTACTTC.

This clonotype was counted a few times. The gene calls are TRBV6-2 or TRBV6-3 and TRBJ2-4; D ambiguous. Between the trimmed V and J ends, which lost 5 bases and 4 bases, there was a span of 9 bases. This CDR3 region has 13 residues. CDR1 and CDR2 from the germline V gene are MNHEY and SVGEGT. CDR3 DNA sequence: TGTGCCAGCAGTCTTGACGGTAAAAACATTCAGTACTTC. Amino acid sequence: CASSLDGKNIQYF.

The CDR3 region has the DNA TGTGCCAGCAGTTATAGCGGGGACCTACCCTACGAGCAGTACTTC. It specifies CASSYSGDLPYEQYF. The V call is TRBV27, the J call TRBJ2-7, with 8 bases matching TRBD2. The ends lost 4 bases at V and 2 bases at J; junction bases unmatched: 7. This CDR3 is 15 amino acids long. Germline CDR1 reads MNHEY; CDR2 reads SMNVEV (reference sequence).

This clonotype was found a few times. The CDR3 here is CSAAGAYSGANVLTF. The CDR3 bases are TGCAGTGCGGCGGGAGCATACTCTGGGGCCAACGTCCTGACTTTC. V is TRBV20-1 and J is TRBJ2-6; 7 nucleotides agree with TRBD2. This CDR3 comprises 15 residues. The V gene's germline CDR1 is DFQATT and CDR2 SNEGSKA (reference sequence). The junction had 5 bases not matched to a gene; V was cut back by 6 bases and J by 0 bases.

There are a few counts of this clonotype. The DNA for the CDR3 is TGTGCCAGCAGTCGGACAGGGGGGGTAGATACGCAGTATTTT. Amino acids: CASSRTGGVDTQYF. V and J are TRBV12-3 or TRBV12-4 and TRBJ2-3; 10 nucleotides agree with TRBD1. J was trimmed by 5 bases and V by 5 bases; bases with no gene match: 4. This CDR3 is built from 14 residues.

This clonotype was seen once. This sequence joins TRBV20-1 and TRBJ1-2; D not certain. Trimming left V 0 bases short and J 8 bases short, with 25 bases between. CDR3 length: 17 residues. Germline loops: CDR1 DFQATT, CDR2 SNEGSKA (reference sequence). Here the CDR3 DNA reads TGCAGTGCTAGAGATCTAAAGAGTATGGAGAAGGTCTGGGGCTACACCTTC. Amino acids: CSARDLKSMEKVWGYTF.

This chain joins TRBV5-6 and TRBJ2-7; 14 bases fit TRBD2. There are 12 residues in the CDR3. Unmatched junction bases numbered 3, after V lost 4 bases and J lost 12 bases. CDR1 SGHDT and CDR2 YYEEEE come from the germline V gene. The CDR3 nucleotides read TGTGCCAGCAGCGCAGGGACTAGCGGGGGGTACTTC. As protein: CASSAGTSGGYF.

The chain is built from TRBV5-6 and TRBJ2-5, with D possibly TRBD2 on 8 matching bases. Germline lookup yields CDR1 SGHDT and CDR2 YYEEEE. The CDR3 spans 16 residues. V lost 4 bases to trimming and J lost 2 bases, with 18 bases between them. The CDR3, as DNA: TGTGCCAGCAGCCTGGCGGGGGGACAGCAACAAGAGACCCAGTACTTC. Amino acids: CASSLAGGQQQETQYF. The entire variable domain, with the rest obtained from reference TRBV5-6 and TRBJ2-5, is as follows: DAGVTQSPTHLIKTRGQQVTLRCSPKSGHDTVSWYQQALGQGPQFIFQYYEEEERQRGNFPDRFSGHQFPNYSSELNVNALLLGDSALYLCASSLAGGQQQETQYFGPGTRLLVL.

The CDR3 reads CASSHLDGGSNYGYTF. CDR3 in DNA: TGTGCCAGCAGCCATCTGGACGGGGGGTCCAACTATGGCTACACCTTC. V is TRBV7-8 and J is TRBJ1-2, with D possibly matching TRBD1 (5 bases). The CDR3 spans 16 residues. V was clipped by 5 bases and J by 2 bases, with 18 bases between them. In germline, CDR1 is SGHVS, CDR2 FQNEAQ.

This clonotype was counted a few times. The V call is TRBV20-1, the J call TRBJ2-5; D is undetermined. The CDR3 totals 14 residues. Germline V gives CDR1 DFQATT, CDR2 SNEGSKA (reference sequence). The V and J ends lost 3 bases and 0 bases respectively, with 11 bases between them. This chain's CDR3 is CSASSRANQETQYF. The CDR3 DNA sequence: TGCAGTGCTAGTAGTAGGGCAAACCAAGAGACCCAGTACTTC.

This clonotype was recorded a few times. The chain has TRBV16 and TRBJ2-5, with D possibly matching TRBD2 (6 bases). The J call may be faulty, since TRBJ2-7 better matches the DNA end. Per the germline V gene, CDR1 is KGHSY and CDR2 is FQNENV. CDR3 length: 15 residues. The CDR3 DNA follows: TGTGCCAGCAGCCAAGTAGGAGGGGTTCGCTACGAGCAGTACTTC. The encoded protein is CASSQVGGVRYEQYF.

The gene calls are TRBV6-2 or TRBV6-3 and TRBJ2-4; D may be TRBD1 or TRBD2 (5 bases each). The tail of the sequence fits TRBJ2-7 better, so the J call may be wrong. The germline V gene has CDR1 MNHEY and CDR2 SVGEGT. The CDR3 runs 15 residues. The CDR3, as DNA: TGTGCCAGCAGTCCTTATGAGGGGCCATTGGACGAGCAGTACTTC. It translates to CASSPYEGPLDEQYF.